The 23 T cell receptor beta chains listed next were all sequenced from one sample in a study of OX40 agonist ivuxolimab in advanced cancers. TCRdb's table, derived via immunoSEQ multiplex PCR, lists solely in-frame clones and lacks some. The data hold 50,000 or so clones, with 65% to 85% observed a single time. The starting material was CD4+ or CD8+ T cells sorted from blood, obtained in a trial of the OX40 agonist ivuxolimab. These receptors all come from an adult with an advanced solid tumor such as melanoma, head and neck, liver or kidney cancer.

V usage is TRBV19 and J usage is TRBJ2-2; 7 bases are shared with TRBD1. The V and J ends lost 4 bases and 1 base, in that order; junction bases with no gene match: 3. Germline-derived CDR1 and CDR2 are LNHDA and SQIVND (reference sequence). The CDR3 loop spans 15 amino acids. The CDR3 is CASSKRQGNTGELFF. The CDR3 DNA sequence: TGTGCCAGTAGTAAAAGACAGGGGAACACCGGGGAGCTGTTTTTT.

The chain has TRBV5-4 and TRBJ2-7; D is possibly TRBD1 or TRBD2 (5 bases each). CDR3 size: 13 residues. V lost 2 bases to trimming and J lost 6 bases, with 12 bases between them. Looked up from germline, CDR1 is SGHNT and CDR2 is YYREEE (reference sequence). CDR3 bases: TGTGCCAGCAGCTTCGGTATTGGGGGCGAGCAGTACTTC. Translated, it gives CASSFGIGGEQYF.

In its sample, this clone was seen a few times. V is TRBV5-6 and J is TRBJ1-5; D call uncertain. CDR1 and CDR2 from the germline V gene are SGHDT and YYEEEE. The CDR3 loop spans 13 amino acids. Trimming shortened V by 1 base and J by 1 base, and 3 bases separated the two germline ends. The CDR3 sequence is CASSLTSNQPQHF. For the CDR3, the DNA is TGTGCCAGCAGCTTGACAAGCAATCAGCCCCAGCATTTT.

V gene TRBV10-3 combines with J gene TRBJ2-3; D is unresolved. CDR1 ENHRY and CDR2 SYGVKD come from the germline V gene. The CDR3 runs to 12 residues. V was clipped by 0 bases and J by 4 bases, with 2 bases between them. This CDR3 is CAISESSDTQYF. In DNA form, the CDR3 reads TGTGCCATCAGTGAGTCCTCAGATACGCAGTATTTT.

The rearrangement links TRBV5-1 to TRBJ1-5; D is ambiguous. The V end lost 2 bases, the J end lost 3 bases, and 6 bases lay between the germline ends. Germline V lookup: CDR1 SGHRS, CDR2 YFSETQ. CDR3 length: 13 amino acids. CDR3 amino acids: CASSFSDNQPQHF. The CDR3, as DNA: TGCGCCAGCAGCTTCTCCGACAATCAGCCCCAGCATTTT.

This chain uses TRBV2 with TRBJ1-1; unclear D gene. Trimming pared 0 bases from V and 5 bases from J, leaving 10 bases between. Per germline, CDR1 SNHLY and CDR2 FYNNEI. The CDR3 length is 14 residues. CDR3 DNA sequence: TGTGCCAGCAGTGAAGCCAGGTTTGCTACTGAAGCTTTCTTT. Translating it yields CASSEARFATEAFF.

The rearrangement joins TRBV6-1 to TRBJ2-3; 10 bases line up with TRBD2. The CDR3 consists of 16 residues. Trimming at V came to 4 bases and at J to 3 bases, leaving 7 bases not matched to a gene. Looked up from germline, CDR1 is MNHNS and CDR2 is SASEGT. CDR3 region: CASSVGMTSGTDTQYF. The CDR3 DNA sequence: TGTGCCAGCAGTGTGGGAATGACTAGCGGGACAGATACGCAGTATTTT.

V usage is TRBV4-1 and J usage is TRBJ1-6; D not resolved. Germline values: CDR1 MGHRA, CDR2 YSYEKL. This CDR3 region has 16 residues. The V end lost 4 bases, the J end lost 0 bases, and 10 bases lay between the germline ends. CDR3: CASSPPFGSYNSPLHF. The CDR3 DNA follows: TGCGCCAGCAGCCCCCCATTTGGCTCCTATAATTCACCCCTCCACTTT.

Only a few counts were recorded for this clone. This chain uses TRBV10-3 with TRBJ1-2; weak D call: TRBD1 (5 bases). The CDR3 spans 15 residues. Looked up from germline, CDR1 is ENHRY and CDR2 is SYGVKD. V lost 0 bases and J lost 4, with 12 bases in between. CDR3 in amino acids: CAISESTGVSYGYTF. The CDR3 DNA sequence: TGTGCCATCAGTGAGTCGACGGGGGTAAGCTATGGCTACACCTTC.

This clone was observed once. The chain employs TRBV29-1 and TRBJ1-2, with unresolved D. The CDR3 is made up of 13 amino acids. Germline V CDR1 and CDR2: SQVTM, ANQGSEA. The V end was cut by 6 bases, the J end by 1 base, with 12 bases between. The CDR3, as DNA: TGCAGCGTCTTAGTCTCGAATAACTATGGCTACACCTTC. Protein: CSVLVSNNYGYTF.

The chain links TRBV18 to TRBJ2-2, with 11 nucleotides matching TRBD2. Germline-derived CDR1 and CDR2 are KGHSH and LQKENI. This CDR3 comprises 17 residues. Trimming cost V 0 bases and J 4 bases; bases outside gene matches: 4. The CDR3 nucleotides are TGTGCCAGCTCACCACCTCTAGCGGGAGGTTTCACCGGGGAGCTGTTTTTT. This translates into CASSPPLAGGFTGELFF.

The rearrangement uses TRBV10-3 and TRBJ2-5, with 7 positions matching TRBD2. V trimming: 4 bases; J trimming: 5 bases; junction bases outside the gene matches: 4. Germline CDR1 reads ENHRY; CDR2 reads SYGVKD. This CDR3 has 13 residues. The DNA of the CDR3 is TGTGCCATCAGTGGAGCGGGGTATGAGACCCAGTACTTC. This encodes CAISGAGYETQYF.

This clone showed up just once. The V call is TRBV9, the J call TRBJ1-2; 7 bases align to TRBD1. CDR3 size: 14 residues. Germline-derived CDR1 and CDR2 are SGDLS and YYNGEE. The V gene end was trimmed by 3 bases and the J gene end by 8 bases; junction bases not matched to a gene: 10. The DNA of the CDR3 is TGTGCCAGCAGCGCTGGGCCGGGACAGAAGGGCTACACCTTC. Residues: CASSAGPGQKGYTF.

This clone has just a few counts. The rearrangement uses TRBV5-5 and TRBJ1-4; D is possibly TRBD1 (5 bases). From germline, CDR1 is SGHKS and CDR2 YYEKEE (reference sequence). The CDR3 length is 13 residues. Trimming took off 6 bases at V and 8 bases at J, with 14 bases between the two ends. This chain's CDR3 is CASNRGTAEKLFF. The CDR3 DNA reads as TGTGCCAGCAACCGGGGGACGGCAGAAAAACTGTTTTTT.

The chain joins TRBV28 to TRBJ2-1; D unresolved. Germline loops: CDR1 MDHEN, CDR2 SYDVKM. Trimming removed 5 bases at V and 4 bases at J, with 6 bases between. This CDR3 contains 12 residues. DNA of the CDR3: TGTGCCAGCAGTCTCACTTACAATGAGCAGTTCTTC. Translated: CASSLTYNEQFF.

The chain uses TRBV5-1 and TRBJ2-5; possibly TRBD1 for D (7 bases). Gene TRBJ2-7 matches the end of the DNA better, so the J call may be wrong. CDR3 length equals 14 residues. CDR1 and CDR2 (germline): SGHRS, YFSETQ. The CDR3 loop reads CASRAQGGSYEQYF. The CDR3 DNA reads as TGCGCCAGCAGGGCCCAGGGGGGCTCCTACGAGCAGTACTTC.

The CDR3: CASSSSGTAKGYEQYF. CDR3 nucleotide sequence: TGCGCCAGCAGCTCCTCCGGGACAGCTAAAGGGTACGAGCAGTACTTC. The J gene is TRBJ2-7, the V gene TRBV5-1, with 7 bases aligning to TRBD1. Germline V CDR1 and CDR2: SGHRS, YFSETQ. The CDR3 is 16 residues long. V was clipped by 3 bases and J by 4 bases; unmatched bases: 13.

The chain combines TRBV20-1 with TRBJ1-2; the D is unclear. Between the trimmed V and J ends, which lost 6 bases and 8 bases, there was a span of 13 bases. Germline V gene data show CDR1 as DFQATT and CDR2 as SNEGSKA (reference sequence). The CDR3 is 11 residues long. The CDR3 DNA sequence: TGCAGTGCCATCCCCCTGGGGGGCTACACCTTC. Protein sequence: CSAIPLGGYTF.

V is TRBV9 and J is TRBJ2-3, with 10 bases that match TRBD2. CDR3 size: 15 residues. Germline trimming cut 4 bases from V and 1 base from J; bases unmatched to any gene: 3. The germline V gene encodes CDR1 SGDLS and CDR2 YYNGEE. Here the CDR3 reads CASSMTSGRTDTQYF. The CDR3 DNA reads as TGTGCCAGCAGCATGACTAGCGGGCGCACAGATACGCAGTATTTT.

CDR3 region: CASSPEGRGQETQYF. CDR3 nucleotide sequence: TGTGCCAGCAGCCCAGAGGGGCGGGGGCAAGAGACCCAGTACTTC. The V gene is TRBV9, the J gene TRBJ2-5, with TRBD2 identical over 7 bases. The J segment lost 2 bases and the V segment lost 4 bases, leaving 8 bases of the junction unmatched. Per germline, CDR1 SGDLS and CDR2 YYNGEE. CDR3 length equals 15 residues.

This chain joins TRBV7-9 and TRBJ2-4, with D unclear. Trimming removed 7 bases from V and 6 bases from J, with 16 bases in between. CDR1 SEHNR and CDR2 FQNEAQ come from the germline V gene (reference sequence). The CDR3 loop spans 14 amino acids. CDR3 region: CASTDGYSGNIQYF. The CDR3 DNA sequence: TGTGCCAGCACCGACGGATACAGTGGAAACATTCAGTACTTC. Full variable domain (rest looked up from reference TRBV7-9 and TRBJ2-4): DTGVSQNPRHKITKRGQNVTFRCDPISEHNRLYWYRQTLGQGPEFLTYFQNEAQLEKSRLLSDRFSAERPKGSFSTLEIQRTEQGDSAMYLCASTDGYSGNIQYFGAGTRLSVL.

This chain connects TRBV19 to TRBJ1-1, with no clear D. Trimming stripped 5 bases from V and 1 base from J, with 8 bases between. The V gene's germline CDR1 is LNHDA and CDR2 SQIVND (reference sequence). The length of the CDR3 is 13 residues. The CDR3 region is CASSATQNTEAFF. The CDR3 nucleotides read TGTGCCAGTAGTGCGACCCAGAACACTGAAGCTTTCTTT.

This chain uses TRBV7-9 with TRBJ2-1; 9 positions agree with TRBD2. The CDR3 has 15 residues. Per the germline V gene, CDR1 is SEHNR and CDR2 is FQNEAQ (reference sequence). V lost 5 bases and J lost 12; bases outside the gene matches: 14. Here the CDR3 DNA reads TGTGCCAGCAGCCAAGCGGGGGCGCGGGAGGGAGGGCAGTTCTTC. Translation gives CASSQAGAREGGQFF.